The rows below give T cell receptor beta chains drawn from one sample of a study of Tregs in tolerant kidney transplant recipients. Their specific antigens are unknown. Assay: immunoSEQ multiplex PCR; the TCRdb copy retains only in-frame clones and omits some. The data hold approximately 41,000 clones, with around 95% observed a single time. Source material: Tregs from blood cultured with allogeneic cells. The receptors were sampled from a human donor in good health. The CDR3 runs from the conserved cysteine through the conserved F or W. D genes are given only for firm matches. Clone size is stated in some rows and not others, as once, few, many or a class when expanded.

CDR3 DNA	CDR3 protein	V gene	J gene	D gene	clone size
TGTGCCAGTAGTTCGGCCAGGGGGGCCACTGAAGCTTTCTTT	CASSSARGATEAFF	TRBV19	TRBJ1-1	TRBD1	.
TGCGCCAGCAGGGCAGGCCCCCGGGGGACTGAAGCTTTCTTT	CASRAGPRGTEAFF	TRBV5-1	TRBJ1-1	.	once
TGTGCCAGCAGTAGCGGGTACAATGAGCAGTTCTTC	CASSSGYNEQFF	TRBV6-9	TRBJ2-1	.	.
TGTGCCAGCAGTTTATTGGGGTCTTCGGGAGGGACCCAGTACTTC	CASSLLGSSGGTQYF	TRBV27	TRBJ2-5	TRBD2	few
TGTGCCAGCAGCTTTCTGGACAACTCTGGAAACACCATATATTTT	CASSFLDNSGNTIYF	TRBV11-3	TRBJ1-3	.	.
TGTGCCAGCAGCGAAACACAGGGTAGCTACGAGCAGTACTTC	CASSETQGSYEQYF	TRBV5-4	TRBJ2-7	.	.
TGCGCCAGCAGCTTGTCTGACACCGGGGAGCTGTTTTTT	CASSLSDTGELFF	TRBV5-1	TRBJ2-2	.	.
TGTGCCAGCAGCCTGCGGGGGGCGGGAAAGACCCAGTACTTC	CASSLRGAGKTQYF	TRBV7-9	TRBJ2-5	TRBD2	.
TGTGCCACCGGGACAGGGAATGGCTACACCTTC	CATGTGNGYTF	TRBV6-5	TRBJ1-2	TRBD1	.
TGTGCCAGCAGGTCGGGACTAGCGCGTTACAATGAGCAGTTCTTC	CASRSGLARYNEQFF	TRBV6-1	TRBJ2-1	TRBD2	.
TGTGCCAGCAGCATAGTACAGGCTGCGGGGGAAAAACTGTTTTTT	CASSIVQAAGEKLFF	TRBV5-6	TRBJ1-4	.	.